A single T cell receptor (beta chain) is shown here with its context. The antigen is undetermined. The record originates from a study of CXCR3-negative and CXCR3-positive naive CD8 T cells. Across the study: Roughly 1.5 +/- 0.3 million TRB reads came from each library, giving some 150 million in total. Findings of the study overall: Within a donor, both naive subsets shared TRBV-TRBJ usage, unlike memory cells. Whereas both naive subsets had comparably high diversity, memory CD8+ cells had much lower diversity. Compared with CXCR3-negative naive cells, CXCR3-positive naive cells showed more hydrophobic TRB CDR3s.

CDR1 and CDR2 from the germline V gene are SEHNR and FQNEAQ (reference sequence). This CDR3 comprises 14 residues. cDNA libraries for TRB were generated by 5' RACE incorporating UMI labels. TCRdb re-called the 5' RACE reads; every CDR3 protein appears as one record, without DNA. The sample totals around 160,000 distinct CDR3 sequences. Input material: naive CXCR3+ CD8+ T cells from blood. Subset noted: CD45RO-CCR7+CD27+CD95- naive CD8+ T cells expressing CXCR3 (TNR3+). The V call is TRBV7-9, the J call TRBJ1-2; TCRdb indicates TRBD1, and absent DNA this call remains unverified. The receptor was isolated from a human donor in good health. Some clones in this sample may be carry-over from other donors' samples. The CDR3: CASSTRPGNYGYTF.